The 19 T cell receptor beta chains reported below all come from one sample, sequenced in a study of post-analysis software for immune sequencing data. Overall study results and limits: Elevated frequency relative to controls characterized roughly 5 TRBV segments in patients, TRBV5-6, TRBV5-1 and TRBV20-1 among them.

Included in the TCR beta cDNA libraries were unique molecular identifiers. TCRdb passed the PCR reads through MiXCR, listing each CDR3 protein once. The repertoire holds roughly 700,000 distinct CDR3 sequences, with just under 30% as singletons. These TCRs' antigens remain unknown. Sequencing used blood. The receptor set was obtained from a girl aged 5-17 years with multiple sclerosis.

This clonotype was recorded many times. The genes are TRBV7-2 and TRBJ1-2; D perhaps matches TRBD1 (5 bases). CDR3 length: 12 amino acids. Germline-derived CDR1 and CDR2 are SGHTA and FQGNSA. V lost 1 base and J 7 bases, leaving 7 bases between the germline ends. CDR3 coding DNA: TGTGCCAGCAGCTTAGTTGGGGGTGGCTACACCTTC. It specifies CASSLVGGGYTF.

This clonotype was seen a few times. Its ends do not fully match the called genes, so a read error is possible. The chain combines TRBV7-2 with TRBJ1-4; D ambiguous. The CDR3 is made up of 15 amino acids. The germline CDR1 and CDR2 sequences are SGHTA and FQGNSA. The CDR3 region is CASSFTSSTNEKLFF. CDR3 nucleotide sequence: TGTGCCAGCAGCTTTACGAGTTCAACCAATGAAAAACTGTTTTTT.

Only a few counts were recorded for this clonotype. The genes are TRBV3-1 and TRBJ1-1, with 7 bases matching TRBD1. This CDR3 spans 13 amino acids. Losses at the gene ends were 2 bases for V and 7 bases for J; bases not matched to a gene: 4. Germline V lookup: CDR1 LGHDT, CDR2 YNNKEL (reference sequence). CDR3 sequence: CASSQLTGVEAFF. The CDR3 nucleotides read TGTGCCAGCAGCCAACTCACAGGGGTTGAAGCTTTCTTT.

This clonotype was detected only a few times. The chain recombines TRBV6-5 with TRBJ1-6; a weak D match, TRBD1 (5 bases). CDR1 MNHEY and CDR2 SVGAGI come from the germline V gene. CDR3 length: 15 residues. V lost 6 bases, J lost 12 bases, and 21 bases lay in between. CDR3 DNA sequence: TGTGCCAGCAGCCCCCATGGGGGGAAGAAAGGACCCCTCCACTTT. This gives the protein CASSPHGGKKGPLHF.

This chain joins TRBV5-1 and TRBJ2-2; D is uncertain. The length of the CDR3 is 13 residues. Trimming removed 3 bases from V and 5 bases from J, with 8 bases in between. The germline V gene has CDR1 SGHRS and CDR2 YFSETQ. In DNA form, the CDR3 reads TGCGCCAGCAGCTCGGGTCTTACCGGGGAGCTGTTTTTT. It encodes CASSSGLTGELFF.

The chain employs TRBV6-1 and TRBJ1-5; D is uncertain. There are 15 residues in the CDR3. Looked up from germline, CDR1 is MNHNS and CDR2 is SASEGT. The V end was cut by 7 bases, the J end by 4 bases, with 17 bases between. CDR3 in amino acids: CASIESSGRNQPQHF. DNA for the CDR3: TGTGCCAGCATCGAAAGCTCGGGCCGGAATCAGCCCCAGCATTTT.

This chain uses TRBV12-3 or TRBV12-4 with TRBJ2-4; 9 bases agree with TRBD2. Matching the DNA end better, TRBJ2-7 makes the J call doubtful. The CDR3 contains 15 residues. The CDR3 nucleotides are TGTGCCAGCAGTCCGCGCGCGGGAGGGTACTACGAGCAGTACTTC. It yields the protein CASSPRAGGYYEQYF.

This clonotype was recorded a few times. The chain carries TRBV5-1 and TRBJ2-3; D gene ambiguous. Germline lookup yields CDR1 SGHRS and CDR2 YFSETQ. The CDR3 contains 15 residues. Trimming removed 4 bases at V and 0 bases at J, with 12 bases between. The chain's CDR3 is CASSTNVGSTDTQYF. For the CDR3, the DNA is TGCGCCAGCAGCACAAACGTCGGGAGCACAGATACGCAGTATTTT.

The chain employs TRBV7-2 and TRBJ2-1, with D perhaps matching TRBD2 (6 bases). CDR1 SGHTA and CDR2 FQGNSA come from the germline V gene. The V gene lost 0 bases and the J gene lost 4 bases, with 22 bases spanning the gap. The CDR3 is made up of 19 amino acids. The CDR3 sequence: CASSLATSEWAVQYNEQFF. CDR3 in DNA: TGTGCCAGCAGCTTAGCGACTAGTGAGTGGGCCGTCCAGTACAATGAGCAGTTCTTC.

In DNA, the CDR3 is TGTGCCAGCAGTTACTCGACTAGCGGGGGTGGAGATGAGCAGTTCTTC. The encoded protein is CASSYSTSGGGDEQFF. The chain joins TRBV6-6 to TRBJ2-1; 12 bases map to TRBD2. The ends lost 0 bases at V and 8 bases at J; junction bases unmatched: 5. CDR1 is MNHNY, CDR2 SVGAGI, per germline (reference sequence). The CDR3 spans 16 residues.

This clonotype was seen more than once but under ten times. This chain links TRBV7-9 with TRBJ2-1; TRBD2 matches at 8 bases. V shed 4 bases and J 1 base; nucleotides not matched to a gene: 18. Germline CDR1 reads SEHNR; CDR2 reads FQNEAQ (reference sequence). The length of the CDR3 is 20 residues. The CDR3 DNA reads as TGTGCCAGCAGCTCCACATCGGGGCTAGCGGGTGAAACATCCTACAATGAGCAGTTCTTC. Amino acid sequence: CASSSTSGLAGETSYNEQFF.

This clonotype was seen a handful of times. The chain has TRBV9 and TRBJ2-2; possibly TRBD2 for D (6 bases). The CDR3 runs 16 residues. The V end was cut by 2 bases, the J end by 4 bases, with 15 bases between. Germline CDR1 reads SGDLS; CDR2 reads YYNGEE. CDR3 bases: TGTGCCAGCAGCGTCGGCGGGGCCAGGAGCACCGGGGAGCTGTTTTTT. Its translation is CASSVGGARSTGELFF.

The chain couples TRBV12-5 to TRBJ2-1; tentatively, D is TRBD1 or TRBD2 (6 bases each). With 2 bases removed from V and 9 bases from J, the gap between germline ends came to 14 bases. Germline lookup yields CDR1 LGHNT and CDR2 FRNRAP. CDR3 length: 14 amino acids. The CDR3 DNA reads TGTGCTAGTGGTTTGTCCAGGGGAGGCGGTGAGCAGTTCTTC. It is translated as CASGLSRGGGEQFF.

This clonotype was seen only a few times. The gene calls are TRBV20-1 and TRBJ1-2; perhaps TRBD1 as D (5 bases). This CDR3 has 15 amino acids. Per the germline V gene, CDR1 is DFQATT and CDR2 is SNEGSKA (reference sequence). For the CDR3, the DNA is TGCACCACACCTGTGCCGGGACGCCGACCTTATGGCTACACCTTC. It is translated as CTTPVPGRRPYGYTF.

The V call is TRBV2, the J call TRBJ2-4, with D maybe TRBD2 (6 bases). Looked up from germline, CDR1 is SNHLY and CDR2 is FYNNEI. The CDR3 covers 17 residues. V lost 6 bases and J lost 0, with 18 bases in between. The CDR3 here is CASSARGGGLAKNIQYF. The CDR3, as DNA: TGTGCCAGCAGCGCTAGGGGAGGAGGTCTAGCCAAAAACATTCAGTACTTC.

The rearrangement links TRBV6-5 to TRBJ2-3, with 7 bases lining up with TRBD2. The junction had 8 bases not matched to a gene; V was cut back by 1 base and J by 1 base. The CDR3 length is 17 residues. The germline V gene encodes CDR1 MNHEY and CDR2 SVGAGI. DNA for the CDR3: TGTGCCAGCAGTTACTTCGGCGGGAGAGGGGGCACAGATACGCAGTATTTT. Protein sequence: CASSYFGGRGGTDTQYF.

The CDR3 DNA reads as TGTGCCAGCAGCCAAGATCTAAGGGAAAACGCTGAAGCTTTCTTT. Encoded protein: CASSQDLRENAEAFF. V usage is TRBV4-2 and J usage is TRBJ1-1; D call uncertain. The CDR3 is 15 amino acids. V lost 0 bases and J 6 bases, leaving 14 bases between the germline ends. Germline CDR1 and CDR2: LGHNA and YNFKEQ.

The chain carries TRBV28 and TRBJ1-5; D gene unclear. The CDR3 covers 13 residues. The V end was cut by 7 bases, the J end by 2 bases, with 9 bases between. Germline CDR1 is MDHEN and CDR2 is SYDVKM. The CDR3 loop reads CASNRLRNQPQHF. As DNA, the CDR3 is TGTGCCAGCAATAGACTGCGCAATCAGCCCCAGCATTTT.

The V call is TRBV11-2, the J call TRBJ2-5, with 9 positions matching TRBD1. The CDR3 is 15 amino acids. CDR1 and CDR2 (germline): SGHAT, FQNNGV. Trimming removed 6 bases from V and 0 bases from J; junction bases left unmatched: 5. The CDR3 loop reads CASRQDRGYQETQYF. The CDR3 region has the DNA TGTGCCAGCAGACAAGACAGGGGGTACCAAGAGACCCAGTACTTC.